Sequencing of this T cell receptor beta chain was carried out in a study of T cell responses to AZD1222 COVID-19 vaccine. General study points: Spike was spanned by vaccine-associated CD4 TCRs, which were dominant at 160-218 and 743-854. Repertoire sampling was restricted to post-peak T cell response timepoints. A mostly white British donor set with more females was recruited, and clonal diversity was possibly underestimated.

Of note for this clone: As yet, its antigen is unknown.

TCRdb's table, derived via immunoSEQ multiplex PCR, lists solely in-frame clones and lacks some. The sample comprises 150,000 to 180,000 clones, roughly nine tenths of which are singletons, and under 7% rests with the top ten. This CDR3 comprises 14 residues. V was trimmed by 1 base and J by 1 base, leaving 7 bases between them. CDR1 is SEHNR, CDR2 FQNEAQ, per germline (reference sequence). The chain carries TRBV7-9 and TRBJ1-1; D gene uncertain. The origin of this receptor is an adult in good health. This material consisted of peripheral blood, taken on day 0 of MenACWY control vaccination. In DNA, the CDR3 is TGTGCCAGCAGCTTAGGGGTTAGGAACACTGAAGCTTTCTTT. This sequence encodes CASSLGVRNTEAFF.